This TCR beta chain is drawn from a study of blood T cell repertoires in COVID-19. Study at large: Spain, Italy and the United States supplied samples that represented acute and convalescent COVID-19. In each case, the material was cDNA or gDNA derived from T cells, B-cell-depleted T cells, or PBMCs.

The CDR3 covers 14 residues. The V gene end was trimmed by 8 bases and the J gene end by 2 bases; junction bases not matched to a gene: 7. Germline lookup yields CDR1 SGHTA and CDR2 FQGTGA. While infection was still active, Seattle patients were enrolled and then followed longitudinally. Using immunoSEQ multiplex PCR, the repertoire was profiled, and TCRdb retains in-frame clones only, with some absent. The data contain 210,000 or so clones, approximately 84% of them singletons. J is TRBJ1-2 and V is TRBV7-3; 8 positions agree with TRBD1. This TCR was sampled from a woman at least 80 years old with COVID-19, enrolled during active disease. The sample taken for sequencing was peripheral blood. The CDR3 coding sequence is TGTGCCAGCGCTGGGAACAGGGGGAACTATGGCTACACCTTC. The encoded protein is CASAGNRGNYGYTF. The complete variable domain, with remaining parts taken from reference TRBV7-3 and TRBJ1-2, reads GAGVSQTPSNKVTEKGKYVELRCDPISGHTALYWYRQSLGQGPEFLIYFQGTGAADDSGLPNDRFFAVRPEGSVSTLKIQRTERGDSAVYLCASAGNRGNYGYTFGSGTRLTVV.